This TCR beta chain was documented in a study of T-cell reconstitution after alpha-beta-depleted transplantation in children. Germline V gene data show CDR1 as MNHEY and CDR2 as SMNVEV (reference sequence). Deletions cut 4 bases from V and 5 bases from J, with 14 bases between. The CDR3 spans 14 residues. The library targeted TCRbeta and was prepared with unique molecular identifiers. TCRdb re-called the PCR reads with MiXCR, one entry per CDR3 protein. In the table there are about 500,000 distinct CDR3 sequences, 30% to 35% of which are singletons. The TCR sequence derives from a human donor who donated a stem cell graft to a child with aplastic anemia. The chain carries TRBV27 and TRBJ2-5; tentatively, D is TRBD1 (5 bases). Sequences were derived from PBMCs from the stem cell graft donor, sampled from the stem cell graft. The CDR3 sequence: CASSYQGPMETQYF. The CDR3 region has the DNA TGTGCCAGCAGTTACCAGGGTCCAATGGAGACCCAGTACTTC.